This T cell receptor beta chain is drawn from a study of blood T cell repertoires in COVID-19. At the level of the study: Samples of COVID-19 (acute and convalescent) were obtained from the United States, Italy and Spain.

Recovery meant two consecutive negative NP/OP PCR tests, professional clearance, or resolved symptoms. Assay used: immunoSEQ multiplex PCR; TCRdb lists only in-frame clones, some missing. The table lists a few hundred thousand clones, roughly nine tenths of them singletons, with around 1% in the top ten. The sample taken for sequencing was PBMCs or T cells enriched from blood (not recorded which). This receptor was obtained from a man between 18 and 35 years old who had recovered from COVID-19.

The CDR3 nucleotides are TGTGCCAGCAGCCTGACTAGCGGGAGGGCGGCGCAGTATTTT. The encoded protein is CASSLTSGRAAQYF. The chain couples TRBV4-2 to TRBJ2-3, with TRBD2 matching over 14 bases. V lost 4 bases to trimming and J lost 10 bases; unmatched junction nucleotides: 4. CDR3 size: 14 residues. Germline CDR1 LGHNA, CDR2 YNFKEQ.